The 15 T cell receptor beta chains below were found in one sample sequenced in a study of blood T cell repertoires in COVID-19. The assay was immunoSEQ multiplex PCR, and TCRdb's table has in-frame clones only and misses some. The sample lists 95,000 to 150,000 clones, about 85% occurring once. The source material was peripheral blood. These receptors were collected from a woman over 75 with COVID-19, enrolled during active disease.

The J gene is TRBJ2-1, the V gene TRBV4-3; TRBD2 is a possible D gene (7 bases). The CDR3 covers 16 residues. Germline values: CDR1 LGHNA, CDR2 YSLEER. Trimming left V 0 bases short and J 6 bases short, with 15 bases between. Here the CDR3 DNA reads TGCGCCAGCAGCCAAGATTCGGGGGGCGCGGGCAATGAGCAGTTCTTC. It is translated as CASSQDSGGAGNEQFF.

The V and J genes are TRBV6-1 and TRBJ2-7; TRBD1 agrees at 7 bases. The germline V gene has CDR1 MNHNS and CDR2 SASEGT. The CDR3 has 16 residues. J lost 3 bases, V lost 4 bases, and 12 bases had no gene match. The CDR3 here is CASSVSNRQGVYEQYF. For the CDR3, the DNA is TGTGCCAGCAGTGTATCAAACAGACAGGGCGTCTACGAGCAGTACTTC.

The chain has TRBV28 and TRBJ1-3; 7 bases agree with TRBD1. V trimming: 5 bases; J trimming: 6 bases; junction bases outside the gene matches: 10. This CDR3 is 15 amino acids long. Germline assignment: CDR1 MDHEN and CDR2 SYDVKM. CDR3 in amino acids: CASSPVQGGENTIYF. The CDR3 DNA reads as TGTGCCAGCAGTCCGGTGCAGGGGGGTGAAAACACCATATATTTT.

This clone was seen a handful of times. The rearrangement links TRBV6-4 to TRBJ2-1; the match to TRBD2 covers 9 bases. J was trimmed by 4 bases and V by 0 bases; bases with no gene match: 1. Germline V gene sequence: CDR1 MRHNA, CDR2 SNTAGT. The CDR3 spans 15 residues. The DNA of the CDR3 is TGTGCCAGCAGTGACTCAGCGGGAGGTTACAATGAGCAGTTCTTC. Residues: CASSDSAGGYNEQFF.

The rearrangement joins TRBV24-1 to TRBJ1-1; TRBD1 agrees at 9 bases. This CDR3 has 15 residues. V shed 4 bases and J 4 bases; nucleotides not matched to a gene: 6. Germline CDR1 and CDR2: KGHDR and SFDVKD. The CDR3 sequence is CATSDSDRGVTEAFF. CDR3 DNA sequence: TGTGCCACCAGTGACTCAGACAGGGGGGTCACTGAAGCTTTCTTT.

This clone was detected only a few times. This rearrangement joins TRBV4-3 to TRBJ2-3; 9 positions match TRBD1. The V and J ends lost 4 bases and 2 bases, in that order; junction bases with no gene match: 7. In germline, CDR1 is LGHNA, CDR2 YSLEER. The CDR3 runs 16 residues. CDR3: CASSRNGQGYTDTQYF. CDR3 nucleotide sequence: TGCGCCAGCAGCCGAAACGGACAGGGGTACACAGATACGCAGTATTTT.

The chain couples TRBV28 to TRBJ2-5; TRBD2 matches at 7 bases. CDR3 length equals 14 residues. V gave up 3 bases and J gave up 5 bases; unmatched junction bases: 6. In germline, CDR1 is MDHEN, CDR2 SYDVKM. The CDR3 DNA sequence: TGTGCCAGCAGTTTGTGGGAGGGCCGGGAGACCCAGTACTTC. Its translation: CASSLWEGRETQYF.

The gene calls are TRBV4-3 and TRBJ1-2, with D possibly TRBD1 on 6 matching bases. Germline V gene sequence: CDR1 LGHNA, CDR2 YSLEER. The CDR3 length is 14 residues. V dropped 3 bases and J dropped 8 bases, with 16 bases sitting between them. In DNA, the CDR3 is TGCGCCAGCAGCCATGAGAGGGGCAGGGGCGGCTACACCTTC. Translated, it gives CASSHERGRGGYTF.

This clone is a singleton in its sample. V is TRBV6-2 or TRBV6-3 and J is TRBJ2-7; TRBD1 aligns across 8 bases. The CDR3 contains 15 residues. Germline CDR1 is MNHEY and CDR2 is SVGEGT. J lost 6 bases, V lost 2 bases, and 9 bases had no gene match. CDR3 protein: CASSYARTGIGEQYF. For the CDR3, the DNA is TGTGCCAGCAGTTACGCCCGGACAGGGATCGGCGAGCAGTACTTC.

The sample holds one count of this clone. The chain employs TRBV6-2 or TRBV6-3 and TRBJ2-5, with 8 bases fitting TRBD1. The germline V gene encodes CDR1 MNHEY and CDR2 SVGEGT. The CDR3 length is 15 residues. Germline trimming cut 4 bases from V and 1 base from J; bases unmatched to any gene: 5. The CDR3 here is CASSSQGAAQETQYF. Here the CDR3 DNA reads TGTGCCAGCAGTTCTCAGGGGGCAGCCCAAGAGACCCAGTACTTC.

The V gene is TRBV11-2, the J gene TRBJ2-3, with D maybe TRBD2 (5 bases). This CDR3 spans 15 amino acids. Germline V gives CDR1 SGHAT, CDR2 FQNNGV. V lost 5 bases and J 0 bases, leaving 12 bases between the germline ends. The CDR3 nucleotides read TGTGCCAGCAGCCCTGGGAGTTTTAGCACAGATACGCAGTATTTT. Translating it yields CASSPGSFSTDTQYF.

The V gene is TRBV20-1, the J gene TRBJ2-7; 7 bases align to TRBD2. V lost 3 bases to trimming and J lost 3 bases; unmatched junction nucleotides: 5. The CDR3 has 13 amino acids. CDR1 is DFQATT, CDR2 SNEGSKA, per germline (reference sequence). Here the CDR3 DNA reads TGCAGTGCTAGTTCAGCGGGAAGCTACGAGCAGTACTTC. Translation gives CSASSAGSYEQYF.

This clone was seen a handful of times. The chain carries TRBV12-3 or TRBV12-4 and TRBJ1-5; D is undetermined. This CDR3 region has 12 residues. V was trimmed by 4 bases and J by 6 bases, leaving 7 bases between them. The CDR3 protein is CASSSNGQPQHF. The CDR3 bases are TGTGCCAGCAGTTCCAACGGTCAGCCCCAGCATTTT.

The rearrangement links TRBV28 to TRBJ1-6; TRBD1 aligns across 7 bases. CDR1 and CDR2 from the germline V gene are MDHEN and SYDVKM. The CDR3 runs to 13 residues. The ends lost 7 bases at V and 7 bases at J; junction bases unmatched: 4. CDR3 amino acids: CASTRQGNSPLHF. The DNA of the CDR3 is TGTGCCAGCACCAGACAGGGAAATTCACCCCTCCACTTT.

The chain combines TRBV28 with TRBJ2-3; 8 bases are a match to TRBD2. Germline V gene data show CDR1 as MDHEN and CDR2 as SYDVKM. This CDR3 comprises 13 residues. After removal of 5 bases from V and 11 bases from J, the junction contained 9 bases not matched to a gene. The CDR3 here is CASSVTSGRWQYF. For the CDR3, the DNA is TGTGCCAGCAGTGTCACTAGCGGCCGATGGCAGTATTTT.